The 26 T cell receptor beta chains presented below share a single source sample, sequenced in a study of response to subunit inactivated influenza vaccine (dated by TCRdb to the late 2010s). The library was generated by RT-PCR. Data came from an Illumina HiSeq 2500. TCRdb itself trimmed the public reads at Q25 with fastp, ran MiXCR and retained productive beta chains. CDR3 protein sequences are deduplicated, and each keeps its most common genes and DNA. The sample yields fewer than 800,000 distinct CDR3 sequences; about a sixth were counted once. Clones ranked in the top ten supply 11% of the sample. The source material was PBMCs from blood, sampled 11 to 12 days after vaccination. Every receptor here comes from a man aged 45-65 years who received an inactivated influenza vaccine. Donor details come from another sample of the same person, matched by shared clones.

This clonotype was seen at least ten times. This chain links TRBV4-1 with TRBJ2-5, with 9 bases identical to TRBD2. Germline trimming cut 1 base from V and 3 bases from J; bases unmatched to any gene: 0. The V gene's germline CDR1 is MGHRA and CDR2 YSYEKL. The CDR3 contains 14 residues. CDR3 nucleotides: TGCGCCAGCAGCCAAGGACTAGCGGAAGAGACCCAGTACTTC. Translation gives CASSQGLAEETQYF.

This clonotype came up a few times. The genes are TRBV12-3 or TRBV12-4 and TRBJ2-2; no clear D gene. Trimming shortened V by 5 bases and J by 4 bases, and 11 bases separated the two germline ends. The CDR3 loop spans 14 amino acids. The CDR3 nucleotides are TGTGCCAGCAGTATTACTGGCCCCACCGGGGAGCTGTTTTTT. Translated: CASSITGPTGELFF.

The rearrangement joins TRBV20-1 to TRBJ1-1, with D perhaps matching TRBD1 (5 bases). This CDR3 is 14 amino acids long. CDR1 is DFQATT, CDR2 SNEGSKA, per germline (reference sequence). The V end lost 6 bases, the J end lost 2 bases, and 16 bases lay between the germline ends. CDR3 nucleotides: TGCAGTGCCTTAAGGCAGGGCAGAAACACTGAAGCTTTCTTT. This gives the protein CSALRQGRNTEAFF.

The table lists this clonotype with many counts. The chain is built from TRBV29-1 and TRBJ2-5, with D uncertain. V shed 3 bases and J shed 1 base, with 15 bases lying between them. Per germline, CDR1 SQVTM and CDR2 ANQGSEA. The CDR3 extends over 15 amino acids. This chain's CDR3 is CSVEVLGLGQETQYF. The CDR3 nucleotides read TGCAGCGTTGAGGTTTTAGGCTTAGGCCAAGAGACCCAGTACTTC.

This clonotype was detected only a few times. The DNA for the CDR3 is TGTGCCAGCTCACCACCGATGAGCTACGGGGAATCTGGGGCCAACGTCCTGACTTTC. Translated, it gives CASSPPMSYGESGANVLTF. V is TRBV18 and J is TRBJ2-6, with D possibly matching TRBD2 (5 bases). The germline V gene encodes CDR1 KGHSH and CDR2 LQKENI. Deletions cut 0 bases from V and 1 base from J, with 16 bases between. This CDR3 region has 19 residues. Variable domain in full (rest from reference TRBV18 and TRBJ2-6): NAGVMQNPRHLVRRRGQEARLRCSPMKGHSHVYWYRQLPEEGLKFMVYLQKENIIDESGMPKERFSAEFPKEGPSILRIQQVVRGDSAAYFCASSPPMSYGESGANVLTFGAGSRLTVL.

This clonotype has only a few counts. The chain joins TRBV5-1 to TRBJ2-1; TRBD2 might be the D (5 bases). Germline CDR1 SGHRS, CDR2 YFSETQ. V shed 4 bases and J shed 8 bases, with 25 bases lying between them. CDR3 length: 17 amino acids. The CDR3 bases are TGCGCCAGCAGCCTACAACCATCAGGCCGCTTCGGGGATGAGCAGTTCTTC. Protein: CASSLQPSGRFGDEQFF.

V is TRBV6-2 or TRBV6-3 and J is TRBJ2-1, with unresolved D. Germline V gene data show CDR1 as MNHEY and CDR2 as SVGEGT. The V and J ends lost 2 bases and 6 bases respectively, with 14 bases between them. The CDR3 spans 15 residues. The CDR3 sequence: CASSYEMKGRNEQFF. The CDR3 region has the DNA TGTGCCAGCAGTTACGAAATGAAAGGACGCAATGAGCAGTTCTTC.

The J gene is TRBJ1-3, the V gene TRBV5-6, with D hard to call. The V and J ends lost 6 bases and 0 bases respectively, with 7 bases between them. This CDR3 is 13 amino acids long. CDR1 and CDR2 (germline): SGHDT, YYEEEE. The CDR3 sequence is CASTALSGNTIYF. For the CDR3, the DNA is TGTGCCAGCACGGCTCTCTCTGGAAACACCATATATTTT.

This clonotype was found a few times. The chain recombines TRBV10-3 with TRBJ2-1, with 8 nucleotides matching TRBD2. Germline V gives CDR1 ENHRY, CDR2 SYGVKD. Trimming removed 2 bases from V and 7 bases from J; junction bases left unmatched: 1. This CDR3 has 13 amino acids. The CDR3 spells CAISETGGNEQFF. CDR3 in DNA: TGTGCCATCAGTGAGACGGGGGGGAATGAGCAGTTCTTC.

This clonotype was seen a few times. J is TRBJ2-1 and V is TRBV6-1; possibly TRBD2 for D (6 bases). Trimming pared 6 bases from V and 4 bases from J, leaving 16 bases between. Looked up from germline, CDR1 is MNHNS and CDR2 is SASEGT. The CDR3 loop spans 15 amino acids. In DNA, the CDR3 is TGTGCCAGCAGCCCAAGACTAGGAGCTTACAATGAGCAGTTCTTC. It encodes CASSPRLGAYNEQFF.

This chain links TRBV7-2 with TRBJ1-2; 10 nucleotides line up with TRBD1. The CDR3 spans 15 residues. Germline V gene lookup returns CDR1 SGHTA and CDR2 FQGNSA. V lost 1 base, J lost 8 bases, and 7 bases stayed unmatched. In DNA form, the CDR3 reads TGTGCCAGCAGCTTAGGGGGGACAGGGGCTGGAGGCTACACCTTC. This codes for CASSLGGTGAGGYTF.

This clonotype was seen a few times. The V and J genes are TRBV5-1 and TRBJ2-1; D gene unclear. V was shortened by 0 bases and J by 6 bases, with 7 bases between the two germline ends. Looked up from germline, CDR1 is SGHRS and CDR2 is YFSETQ. The CDR3 runs to 13 residues. This CDR3 is CASSLVRSNEQFF. In DNA, the CDR3 is TGCGCCAGCAGCTTGGTCCGTAGCAATGAGCAGTTCTTC.

V and J are TRBV10-3 and TRBJ2-5; 7 positions agree with TRBD2. V lost 0 bases and J lost 5; bases outside the gene matches: 12. Germline lookup yields CDR1 ENHRY and CDR2 SYGVKD. The CDR3 has 17 amino acids. The CDR3 coding sequence is TGTGCCATCAGTGAGTCGGAAGCGGGGAATACCTATGAGACCCAGTACTTC. It specifies CAISESEAGNTYETQYF.

The V call is TRBV5-6, the J call TRBJ2-1; D ambiguous. CDR3 length: 16 amino acids. The germline CDR1 and CDR2 sequences are SGHDT and YYEEEE. Trimming left V 3 bases short and J 0 bases short, with 13 bases between. The CDR3 bases are TGTGCCAGCAGCTGGAATCTAGTGAGCTCCTACAATGAGCAGTTCTTC. Amino acid sequence: CASSWNLVSSYNEQFF.

In this sample, this clonotype turned up a few times. This chain links TRBV7-9 with TRBJ2-7, with no clear D. CDR1 SEHNR and CDR2 FQNEAQ come from the germline V gene (reference sequence). V was pared by 5 bases and J by 2 bases, with 10 bases between. The CDR3 is made up of 13 amino acids. The CDR3 loop reads CASSPNGPYEQYF. For the CDR3, the DNA is TGTGCCAGCAGCCCTAATGGCCCCTACGAGCAGTACTTC.

This clonotype has just a few counts. J is TRBJ1-1 and V is TRBV4-1; D may be TRBD1 (6 bases). The V end was cut by 4 bases, the J end by 2 bases, with 17 bases between. The CDR3 extends over 16 amino acids. CDR1 and CDR2 (germline): MGHRA, YSYEKL. The CDR3 DNA is TGCGCCAGCAGCCTGACCCAAAACAGGGAAAACACTGAAGCTTTCTTT. Translated: CASSLTQNRENTEAFF.

This chain uses TRBV7-9 with TRBJ2-1; 8 nucleotides line up with TRBD2. V gave up 5 bases and J gave up 8 bases; unmatched junction bases: 8. CDR3 length equals 14 residues. Per the germline V gene, CDR1 is SEHNR and CDR2 is FQNEAQ (reference sequence). The CDR3 sequence: CASSTLLAVDEQFF. CDR3 nucleotides: TGTGCCAGCAGCACCCTACTAGCGGTGGATGAGCAGTTCTTC.

This clonotype was detected only a few times. The chain has TRBV5-1 and TRBJ1-2; D gene uncertain. CDR1 and CDR2 from the germline V gene are SGHRS and YFSETQ. The CDR3 has 15 amino acids. Deletions cut 4 bases from V and 0 bases from J, with 13 bases between. The CDR3 bases are TGCGCCAGCAGCCAGACATTGACCTCTAACTATGGCTACACCTTC. Amino acid sequence: CASSQTLTSNYGYTF.

The gene calls are TRBV28 and TRBJ2-1; D unresolved. CDR1 and CDR2 from the germline V gene are MDHEN and SYDVKM. The CDR3 runs 12 residues. V was trimmed by 2 bases and J by 9 bases, leaving 8 bases between them. This CDR3 reads CASSLERFEQFF. The CDR3 DNA follows: TGTGCCAGCAGTTTAGAGCGTTTTGAGCAGTTCTTC.

This clonotype occurred a few times. The rearrangement links TRBV10-3 to TRBJ2-1, with 10 bases aligning to TRBD2. CDR3 length: 16 residues. Germline assignment: CDR1 ENHRY and CDR2 SYGVKD. Losses at the gene ends were 9 bases for V and 4 bases for J; bases not matched to a gene: 12. The CDR3 DNA reads as TGTGCCATACAGGGGTTGGCTAGCGGGGGTTACAATGAGCAGTTCTTC. This sequence encodes CAIQGLASGGYNEQFF.

The chain recombines TRBV7-2 with TRBJ1-6; no clear D. From germline, CDR1 is SGHTA and CDR2 FQGNSA. The V gene lost 0 bases and the J gene lost 5 bases, with 11 bases spanning the gap. CDR3 length: 16 residues. The CDR3 region is CASSLAGRPNNSPLHF. CDR3 nucleotides: TGTGCCAGCAGCTTAGCGGGTCGGCCTAATAATTCACCCCTCCACTTT.

This clonotype has a handful of counts. The chain carries TRBV3-1 and TRBJ2-7; tentatively, D is TRBD1 (5 bases). This CDR3 contains 17 residues. Germline CDR1 is LGHDT and CDR2 is YNNKEL (reference sequence). Trimming cost V 3 bases and J 6 bases, with 24 bases left between them. The CDR3 DNA is TGTGCCAGCAGCCAGGTGGGGCTTTGGCAGGGCGAAGTCGAGCAGTACTTC. This codes for CASSQVGLWQGEVEQYF.

This clonotype has only a few counts. The genes are TRBV20-1 and TRBJ2-5; D remains ambiguous. Trimming took off 3 bases at V and 4 bases at J, with 15 bases between the two ends. CDR1 and CDR2 from the germline V gene are DFQATT and SNEGSKA (reference sequence). The CDR3 contains 14 residues. The CDR3 bases are TGCAGTGCTAGTAAGCGATCGGTCCCAGAGACCCAGTACTTC. Translating it yields CSASKRSVPETQYF.

J is TRBJ2-1 and V is TRBV7-2, with a weak D call TRBD1 (6 bases). With 0 bases removed from V and 0 bases from J, the gap between germline ends came to 12 bases. There are 17 residues in the CDR3. The V gene's germline CDR1 is SGHTA and CDR2 FQGNSA. In nucleotides, the CDR3 is TGTGCCAGCAGCTTAGCGCTAGGGGGAAGCTCCTACAATGAGCAGTTCTTC. Its protein is CASSLALGGSSYNEQFF.

This chain joins TRBV29-1 and TRBJ2-7; 13 bases agree with TRBD2. This CDR3 is 13 amino acids long. The V gene's germline CDR1 is SQVTM and CDR2 ANQGSEA. The V segment lost 3 bases and the J segment 9 bases; nucleotides outside the gene matches: 5. CDR3 loop: CSVETSGRSAQYF. Written as DNA, the CDR3 is TGCAGCGTTGAGACTAGCGGGAGGAGCGCGCAGTACTTC.

The rearrangement uses TRBV10-3 and TRBJ2-2; 13 positions agree with TRBD2. The V segment lost 7 bases and the J segment 6 bases; nucleotides outside the gene matches: 5. The CDR3 spans 15 residues. CDR1 and CDR2 from the germline V gene are ENHRY and SYGVKD. CDR3 DNA sequence: TGTGCCATCACTCAGACTAGCGGGAGGTCCGGGGAGCTGTTTTTT. Translating it yields CAITQTSGRSGELFF.